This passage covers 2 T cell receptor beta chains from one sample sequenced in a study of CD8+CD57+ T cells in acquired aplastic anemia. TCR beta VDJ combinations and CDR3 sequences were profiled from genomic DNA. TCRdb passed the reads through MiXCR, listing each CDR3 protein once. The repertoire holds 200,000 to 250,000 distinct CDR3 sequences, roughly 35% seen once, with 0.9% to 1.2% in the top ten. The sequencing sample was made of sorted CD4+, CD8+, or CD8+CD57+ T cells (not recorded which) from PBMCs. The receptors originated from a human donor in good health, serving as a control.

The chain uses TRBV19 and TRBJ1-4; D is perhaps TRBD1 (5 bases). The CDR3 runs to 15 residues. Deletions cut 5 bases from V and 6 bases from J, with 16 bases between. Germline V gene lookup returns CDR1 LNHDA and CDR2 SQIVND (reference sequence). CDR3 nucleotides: TGTGCCAGTAGTCCTAAAGGGGCGCCATATGAAAAACTGTTTTTT. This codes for CASSPKGAPYEKLFF.

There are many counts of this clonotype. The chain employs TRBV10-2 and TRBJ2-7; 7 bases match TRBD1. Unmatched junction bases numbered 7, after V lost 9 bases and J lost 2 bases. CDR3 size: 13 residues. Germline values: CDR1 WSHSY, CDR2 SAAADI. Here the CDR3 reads CASWDRLTYEQYF. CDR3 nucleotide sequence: TGCGCCAGTTGGGACAGACTTACCTACGAGCAGTACTTC.